Shown below are 2 T cell receptor beta chains from a single sample sequenced in a study of shared clonotypes between healthy human individuals. Assay used: immunoSEQ multiplex PCR; TCRdb lists only in-frame clones, some missing. The data hold around 1.9 million clones, with roughly 91% observed a single time. It was CD45RO-negative cells, positively selected for CCR7, that made up naive CD8 cells, with terminally differentiated effector memory CD45RA+ cells excluded. The sample consisted of naive CD8+ T cells from PBMCs. These receptors were taken from a man between 18 and 29 years old in good health. Some clones in this sample may be carry-over from other donors' samples.

CDR3 nucleotides: TGTGCCAGCAGCAGTCCCGGGAGGACCAAGACCCAGTACTTC. As protein: CASSSPGRTKTQYF. The chain joins TRBV28 to TRBJ2-5; 7 bases align to TRBD2. The CDR3 consists of 14 residues. V trimming: 6 bases; J trimming: 6 bases; junction bases outside the gene matches: 10. In germline, CDR1 is MDHEN, CDR2 SYDVKM.

In this sample, this clone turned up once. The chain carries TRBV7-3 and TRBJ2-1, with TRBD2 as a possible D gene (6 bases). This CDR3 has 14 amino acids. CDR1 and CDR2 (germline): SGHTA, FQGTGA. Trimming shortened V by 1 base and J by 7 bases, and 11 bases separated the two germline ends. Written as DNA, the CDR3 is TGTGCCAGCAGCTTAAACGGGAGAGGGAATGAGCAGTTCTTC. Translated: CASSLNGRGNEQFF.